A selection of T cell receptor beta chains follows, all from one sample in a study of shared clonotypes between healthy human individuals. Sequenced by immunoSEQ multiplex PCR; TCRdb stores in-frame clones only, minus some. The table shows about 2.3 million clones, with roughly 93% occurring only once. Sequencing was carried out using naive CD4+ T cells from PBMCs. All receptors come from a man between 18 and 29 years old in good health. Some clones in this sample may be carry-over from other donors' samples. CDR3s leave out the opening cysteine and the closing phenylalanine or tryptophan. The order of the fields is V gene, CDR3 length, J gene, CDR3 protein.

>TRBV19|13|TRBJ2-7
ASSINPTGVHEQY
>TRBV29-1|10|TRBJ1-3
SVEGFGNTIY
>TRBV7-8|10|TRBJ2-4
ASSPDSNIQY
>TRBV5-8|15|TRBJ2-7
ASSPRTSGSMWGEQY
>TRBV4-1|13|-
ASSHAGTGRDEQY
>TRBV28|12|TRBJ2-4
ASSLVGAKNIQY
>TRBV7-3|13|TRBJ2-7
ASSPSAQPNYEQY
>TRBV7-9|13|TRBJ2-5
ASSLSRWTEETQY
>TRBV6-4|13|TRBJ2-1
ASSDSSGRAGEQF
>TRBV27|13|TRBJ1-1
ASSLLSRFNNEAF
>TRBV28|12|TRBJ2-3
ASSPPGSTDTQY
>TRBV7-5|16|TRBJ1-1
VRSRQPGQGEMNTEAF
>TRBV10-3|13|TRBJ1-1
AISEERYMNTEAF
>TRBV2|10|TRBJ2-2
ATRGGPGELF
>TRBV6-1|12|TRBJ2-3
ASSWDSHTDTQY
>TRBV29-1|9|TRBJ1-1
SVGTVTEAF
>TRBV2|9|TRBJ1-2
ASDYNYGYT
>TRBV30|12|TRBJ2-7
AWSVGGRGVEQY
>TRBV5-1|13|TRBJ2-2
ASSGGGVHTGELF
>TRBV9|11|TRBJ2-7
ASSVVTGGEQY
>TRBV9|14|TRBJ2-1
ASSPRGYSSYNEQF
>TRBV18|12|TRBJ2-7
ASSPSAGGYEQY
>TRBV7-2|13|TRBJ2-7
ASSRDFGNSYEQY
>TRBV7-2|16|TRBJ1-1
ASSLKPPAQGWGTEAF
>TRBV9|11|TRBJ1-1
ASSGTGSTEAF
>TRBV5-1|12|TRBJ1-4
ASSLEQVGEKLF
>TRBV28|13|TRBJ1-1
ASSLGGSQNTEAF
>TRBV6-6|12|TRBJ2-3
ASSPPGNTDTQY
>TRBV7-9|15|TRBJ2-6
ASSSGTGGSGANVLT
>TRBV18|11|TRBJ1-4
ASSLAGYEKLF
>TRBV7-9|12|TRBJ2-7
ASSLRAAVYEQY
>TRBV28|12|TRBJ2-7
ASSPQTSEWFRY
>TRBV11-3|12|TRBJ2-2
ASSSQGAGGELF
>TRBV14|12|TRBJ2-7
ASSPLGQSYEQY
>TRBV6-1|12|TRBJ2-7
ASSELAGEFQQY
>TRBV5-1|11|TRBJ2-1
ASCLAGYNEQF
>TRBV27|11|TRBJ2-7
ASSYRTANEQY
>TRBV28|13|TRBJ2-5
ASSFPGSRRETQY
>TRBV6-1|13|TRBJ1-3
ASSDGGSSGNTIY
>TRBV5-1|14|TRBJ2-2
ASSLPWAGNTGELF
>TRBV6-6|10|TRBJ2-7
ASGGGAYEQY
>TRBV28|12|TRBJ1-4
ASRFGLLNEKLF